These 21 T cell receptor beta chains were sequenced from one sample in a study of PD-1 blockade in classical Hodgkin lymphoma (dated by TCRdb to 2020 to 2021). The time point label on this specimen signifies: cycle 1 day 1 (C1D1), immediately before nivolumab initiation. Every trial patient had relapsed after autologous stem cell transplantation, and cohorts A, B and C differed in prior brentuximab vedotin exposure. Using a Miltenyi CD4+ T cell isolation kit, CD4+ T cells were purified from thawed PBMCs through magnetic negative selection. Libraries were constructed by the immunoSEQ multiplex PCR assay. This immuneACCESS table, as held by TCRdb, lists in-frame sequences with V and J called but not all clones. Of the missing ones, under half trace to an unresolved V gene in checked studies; the others have no known cause. Here the sample has 7,000 or so clones; around four fifths occur a single time. The ten largest clones add up to roughly 3.7% of the sample.

The sample here was CD4+ T cells from blood, taken at baseline. The receptors stem from a human donor with classical Hodgkin lymphoma.

The rearrangement joins TRBV11-3 to TRBJ2-1; possible D gene TRBD2, 6 bases. This CDR3 is built from 15 residues. Germline V CDR1 and CDR2: SGHNT, YENEEA. V lost 2 bases and J lost 2, with 10 bases in between. The CDR3 bases are TGTGCCAGCAGCTTATACGGGGGAACCTACAATGAGCAGTTCTTC. Protein product: CASSLYGGTYNEQFF.

The chain recombines TRBV27 with TRBJ2-3; D tentatively reads TRBD1 or TRBD2 (5 bases each). This CDR3 region has 15 residues. V lost 5 bases, J lost 3 bases, and 15 bases lay in between. Germline loops: CDR1 MNHEY, CDR2 SMNVEV (reference sequence). The CDR3 spells CASSVPGLGTDTQYF. The CDR3 DNA reads TGTGCCAGCAGTGTCCCGGGGCTAGGAACAGATACGCAGTATTTT.

J is TRBJ1-6 and V is TRBV7-2; tentatively, D is TRBD1 (5 bases). The germline gives CDR1 SGHTA, CDR2 FQGNSA. The V end was cut by 5 bases, the J end by 4 bases, with 18 bases between. This CDR3 comprises 17 residues. CDR3 in DNA: TGTGCCAGCAGCCATAGCGGCAGGGCCCCATATAATTCACCCCTCCACTTT. This sequence encodes CASSHSGRAPYNSPLHF.

This clone was found once. The chain recombines TRBV20-1 with TRBJ1-1; D is unclear. There are 11 residues in the CDR3. Germline lookup yields CDR1 DFQATT and CDR2 SNEGSKA (reference sequence). V was cut by 5 bases and J by 1 base, with 5 bases left in between. The DNA of the CDR3 is TGCAGTGCTGGGGAGAACACTGAAGCTTTCTTT. Its translation is CSAGENTEAFF.

This clone was seen a handful of times. This chain joins TRBV7-2 and TRBJ2-7; weak D call: TRBD1 (6 bases). CDR1 and CDR2 (germline): SGHTA, FQGNSA. The CDR3 runs to 14 residues. The ends were cut back, 2 bases at V and 0 bases at J, with 8 bases in the middle. CDR3 bases: TGTGCCAGCAGCTTACAGGGGAGCTCCTACGAGCAGTACTTC. It specifies CASSLQGSSYEQYF.

This clone was recorded once. V usage is TRBV4-1 and J usage is TRBJ2-2; a possible D gene is TRBD1 (6 bases). Germline V gene data show CDR1 as MGHRA and CDR2 as YSYEKL. The V end was cut by 6 bases, the J end by 1 base, with 12 bases between. This CDR3 has 15 residues. This CDR3 is CASRDFRGNTGELFF. CDR3 in DNA: TGCGCCAGCAGAGACTTCAGGGGGAACACCGGGGAGCTGTTTTTT.

The V and J genes are TRBV5-4 and TRBJ2-2, with D possibly being TRBD1 (6 bases). Deletions cut 5 bases from V and 1 base from J, with 12 bases between. Per the germline V gene, CDR1 is SGHNT and CDR2 is YYREEE (reference sequence). CDR3 length equals 15 residues. The CDR3: CASRVQTGNTGELFF. The CDR3 nucleotides are TGTGCCAGCAGGGTTCAGACAGGGAACACCGGGGAGCTGTTTTTT. The variable domain in full, with the rest retrieved from reference TRBV5-4 and TRBJ2-2, is ETGVTQSPTHLIKTRGQQVTLRCSSQSGHNTVSWYQQALGQGPQFIFQYYREEENGRGNFPPRFSGLQFPNYSSELNVNALELDDSALYLCASRVQTGNTGELFFGEGSRLTVL.

This chain's CDR3 is CASSPIRGGVGYTF. The CDR3 DNA follows: TGTGCCAGCTCCCCGATCAGAGGGGGTGTTGGCTACACCTTC. The V and J genes are TRBV18 and TRBJ1-2; TRBD1 might be the D (6 bases). V gave up 6 bases and J gave up 7 bases, with 18 bases separating them. CDR1 KGHSH and CDR2 LQKENI come from the germline V gene. The length of the CDR3 is 14 residues.

This clone was counted a single time. The chain is built from TRBV19 and TRBJ1-3, with D unclear. Trimming shortened V by 5 bases and J by 0 bases, and 11 bases separated the two germline ends. CDR3 size: 15 residues. Per germline, CDR1 LNHDA and CDR2 SQIVND (reference sequence). CDR3 region: CASSHWKASGNTIYF. CDR3 DNA sequence: TGTGCCAGTAGTCACTGGAAGGCCTCTGGAAACACCATATATTTT.

The rearrangement uses TRBV11-3 and TRBJ2-1, with 10 bases matching TRBD2. V was clipped by 1 base and J by 4 bases; unmatched bases: 1. CDR1 and CDR2 (germline): SGHNT, YENEEA. CDR3 length: 15 residues. The CDR3 sequence is CASSLGAGGYNEQFF. CDR3 coding DNA: TGTGCCAGCAGCTTAGGAGCGGGAGGGTACAATGAGCAGTTCTTC.

The chain employs TRBV2 and TRBJ1-5, with D hard to call. V was trimmed by 1 base and J by 4 bases, leaving 5 bases between them. The CDR3 length is 13 residues. Germline V gene lookup returns CDR1 SNHLY and CDR2 FYNNEI. This CDR3 is CASSEGRNQPQHF. The CDR3 nucleotides read TGTGCCAGCAGTGAAGGCCGGAATCAGCCCCAGCATTTT.

The chain links TRBV6-6 to TRBJ1-2; D gene ambiguous. Looked up from germline, CDR1 is MNHNY and CDR2 is SVGAGI (reference sequence). The V and J ends lost 9 bases and 7 bases respectively, with 15 bases between them. This CDR3 has 12 amino acids. The CDR3 loop reads CASLDGKGGYTF. DNA of the CDR3: TGTGCCAGTTTAGACGGGAAGGGTGGCTACACCTTC.

The chain uses TRBV4-1 and TRBJ1-1, with 9 bases aligning to TRBD1. CDR3 length equals 15 residues. The ends lost 4 bases at V and 3 bases at J; junction bases unmatched: 6. CDR1 is MGHRA, CDR2 YSYEKL, per germline. In nucleotides, the CDR3 is TGCGCCAGCAGCCGATTGGACAGGGGTGACACTGAAGCTTTCTTT. Translation: CASSRLDRGDTEAFF.

The chain employs TRBV30 and TRBJ2-2, with TRBD2 as a possible D gene (5 bases). The CDR3 totals 14 residues. Trimming removed 0 bases at V and 8 bases at J, with 13 bases between. Germline CDR1 and CDR2: GTSNPN and SVGIG (reference sequence). CDR3 nucleotide sequence: TGTGCCTGGAGTGTAAGCGGTGGCAGAGGGGAGCTGTTTTTT. Translating gives CAWSVSGGRGELFF. Drawing the rest from reference TRBV30 and TRBJ2-2, the complete variable domain is SQTIHQWPATLVQPVGSPLSLECTVEGTSNPNLYWYRQAAGRGLQLLFYSVGIGQISSEVPQNLSASRPQDRQFILSSKKLLLSDSGFYLCAWSVSGGRGELFFGEGSRLTVL.

V and J are TRBV12-2 and TRBJ2-7. TRBV12-2 is listed as a pseudogene. The CDR3 is 10 residues long. Here the CDR3 reads CASRFYEQYV. The DNA for the CDR3 is TGTGCAAGTCGCTTCTACGAGCAGTACGTC.

The chain has TRBV7-2 and TRBJ2-5; a possible D gene is TRBD1 (5 bases). CDR1 is SGHTA, CDR2 FQGNSA, per germline. The CDR3 is 14 residues long. V was clipped by 2 bases and J by 4 bases, with 11 bases between them. The CDR3: CASSLYWTTETQYF. CDR3 DNA sequence: TGTGCCAGCAGCTTATACTGGACAACAGAGACCCAGTACTTC.

DNA of the CDR3: TGTGCCAGCAGCCTATACAGGGGGATCACAGATACGCAGTATTTT. Amino acid sequence: CASSLYRGITDTQYF. V gene TRBV14 combines with J gene TRBJ2-3, with 8 bases matching TRBD1. The CDR3 consists of 15 residues. The junction had 5 bases not matched to a gene; V was cut back by 4 bases and J by 2 bases. Germline loops: CDR1 SGHDN, CDR2 FVKESK.

The J gene is TRBJ2-2, the V gene TRBV30; 8 nucleotides match TRBD2. V shed 0 bases, J shed 4 bases, and the junction held 19 bases outside the gene matches. Germline assignment: CDR1 GTSNPN and CDR2 SVGIG (reference sequence). The CDR3 is 20 amino acids. The CDR3 here is CAWSVGVPSGSFVFTGELFF. The CDR3 DNA reads TGTGCCTGGAGTGTAGGGGTCCCGAGCGGGAGCTTCGTTTTCACCGGGGAGCTGTTTTTT.

The rearrangement links TRBV19 to TRBJ2-4; unclear D gene. This CDR3 spans 16 amino acids. Germline loops: CDR1 LNHDA, CDR2 SQIVND (reference sequence). V lost 3 bases and J lost 2, with 14 bases in between. The CDR3 sequence: CASSISGIPPKNIQYF. CDR3 DNA: TGTGCCAGTAGTATTTCAGGAATACCGCCCAAAAACATTCAGTACTTC.

The genes are TRBV4-1 and TRBJ2-2; 8 bases agree with TRBD1. This CDR3 is built from 15 residues. Germline assignment: CDR1 MGHRA and CDR2 YSYEKL. Germline trimming cut 0 bases from V and 5 bases from J; bases unmatched to any gene: 2. This CDR3 reads CASSQDRQGTGELFF. Here the CDR3 DNA reads TGCGCCAGCAGCCAAGATAGACAGGGGACCGGGGAGCTGTTTTTT.

This clone was seen a single time. This rearrangement joins TRBV4-3 to TRBJ2-7; 7 bases line up with TRBD2. This CDR3 has 15 amino acids. The ends lost 0 bases at V and 2 bases at J; junction bases unmatched: 4. Germline CDR1 and CDR2: LGHNA and YSLEER. CDR3 sequence (DNA): TGCGCCAGCAGCCAAGACTTGGGAGGGCCCTACGAGCAGTACTTC. Amino acid sequence: CASSQDLGGPYEQYF.